This TCR beta chain was documented in a study of T cell changes during pregnancy in multiple sclerosis (dated by TCRdb to about 2019). At the level of the whole study: The study examined how the T cell repertoire changed over the course of pregnancy in women with multiple sclerosis.

Between the V and J ends, shortened by 4 bases and 0 bases respectively, the junction contains 5 bases. CDR1 and CDR2, looked up from the germline V gene, are SGHVS and FNYEAQ. The CDR3 covers 13 residues, taking in both the cysteine and the phenylalanine. CDR3 DNA is the only sequence kept; it has 39 bases, read in frame from the first base. Library creation used the immunoSEQ multiplex PCR assay. TCRdb obtained this table from immuneACCESS and retained in-frame rearrangements with V and J assigned. These tables miss some clones; where compared with another copy, unresolved V genes account for less than half of the shortfall, and the remainder is unexplained. A total of over 45,000 clones appear in this sample, approximately 88% of them only once. The ten largest make up around 1.2% of the sample. About this clone: Its antigen is unknown. No much larger clonotype is one base removed from it; base qualities were not supplied.

This clonotype was sampled from a female donor with multiple sclerosis, enrolled in a pregnancy study. The rearrangement joined TRBV7-6 to TRBJ2-3; perhaps TRBD1 is the D gene, with 5 bases matching. The sequenced sample was CD4+ T cells from peripheral blood mononuclear cells, obtained in the second trimester of pregnancy. The encoded CDR3 is CASSWGSTDTQYF. The DNA sequence is given as TGTGCCAGCAGCTGGGGCAGCACAGATACGCAGTATTTT.